This TCR beta chain was documented in a study of blood T cells in healthy people across ages. After removal of 3 bases from V and 7 bases from J, the junction contained 8 bases not matched to a gene. Per the germline V gene, CDR1 is SQVTM and CDR2 is ANQGSEA. This CDR3 contains 14 residues. The second PCR ran roughly 7 to 12 cycles with a sample-barcoded 5' primer and J-beta primers. The template-switch adaptor was a 5' adaptor with 12 random nucleotides. It tagged each cDNA molecule. Via MiXCR, TCRdb re-called the 5' RACE reads, giving one row per CDR3 protein. The sample lists roughly 700,000 distinct CDR3 sequences; 25% were seen once. These data were also reused for a study on T cells of mothers and their children. That paper states: Every microgram of extracted RNA entered cDNA synthesis, approximately 1.5 ug per 15 ul. The TCR beta CDR3 read count exceeded 8.5 million for each mother and was around 3.1 million for each child.

Sequenced sample: blood. The source is a boy between 10 and 17 years old in good health. The chain recombines TRBV29-1 with TRBJ1-2; TRBD1 agrees at 10 bases. The CDR3 sequence: CSVEGTGEWVGYTF. DNA of the CDR3: TGCAGCGTTGAGGGGACAGGGGAATGGGTTGGCTACACCTTC.